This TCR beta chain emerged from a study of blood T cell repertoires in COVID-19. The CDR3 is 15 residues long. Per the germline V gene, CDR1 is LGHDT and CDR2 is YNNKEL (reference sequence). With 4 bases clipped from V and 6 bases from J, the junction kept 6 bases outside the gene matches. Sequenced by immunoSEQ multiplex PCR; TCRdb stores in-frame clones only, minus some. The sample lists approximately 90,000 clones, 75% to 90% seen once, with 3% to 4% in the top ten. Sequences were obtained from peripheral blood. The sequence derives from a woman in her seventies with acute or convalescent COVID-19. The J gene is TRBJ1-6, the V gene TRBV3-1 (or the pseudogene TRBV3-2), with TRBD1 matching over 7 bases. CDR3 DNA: TGTGCCAGCAGCCTCCGGGACAGACTTAATTCACCCCTCCACTTT. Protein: CASSLRDRLNSPLHF.